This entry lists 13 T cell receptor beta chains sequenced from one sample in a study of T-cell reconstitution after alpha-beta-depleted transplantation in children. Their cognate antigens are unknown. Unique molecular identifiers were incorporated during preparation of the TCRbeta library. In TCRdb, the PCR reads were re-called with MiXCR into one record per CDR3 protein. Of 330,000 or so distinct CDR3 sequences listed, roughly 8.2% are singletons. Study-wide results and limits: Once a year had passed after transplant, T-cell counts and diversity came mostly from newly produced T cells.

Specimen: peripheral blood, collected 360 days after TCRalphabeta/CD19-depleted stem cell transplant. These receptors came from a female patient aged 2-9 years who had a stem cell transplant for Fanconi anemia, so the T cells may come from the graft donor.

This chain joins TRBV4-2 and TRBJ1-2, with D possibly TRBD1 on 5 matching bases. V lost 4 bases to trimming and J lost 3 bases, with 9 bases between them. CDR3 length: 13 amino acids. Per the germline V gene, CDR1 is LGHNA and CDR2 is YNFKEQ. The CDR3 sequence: CASSPGVHYGYTF. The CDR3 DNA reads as TGTGCCAGCAGCCCGGGGGTCCACTATGGCTACACCTTC.

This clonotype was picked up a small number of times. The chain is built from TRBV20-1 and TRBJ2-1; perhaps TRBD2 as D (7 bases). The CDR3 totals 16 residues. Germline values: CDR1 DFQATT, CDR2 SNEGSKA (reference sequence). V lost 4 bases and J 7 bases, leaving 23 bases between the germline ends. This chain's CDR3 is CSAILIGGGFSNEQFF. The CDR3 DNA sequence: TGCAGTGCTATACTGATAGGGGGGGGGTTTAGTAATGAGCAGTTCTTC.

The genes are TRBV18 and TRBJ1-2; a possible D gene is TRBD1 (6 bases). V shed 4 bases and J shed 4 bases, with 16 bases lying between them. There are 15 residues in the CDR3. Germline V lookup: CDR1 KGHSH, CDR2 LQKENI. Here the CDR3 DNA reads TGTGCCAGCTCACAATGGACAGCCCCTATCTATGGCTACACCTTC. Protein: CASSQWTAPIYGYTF.

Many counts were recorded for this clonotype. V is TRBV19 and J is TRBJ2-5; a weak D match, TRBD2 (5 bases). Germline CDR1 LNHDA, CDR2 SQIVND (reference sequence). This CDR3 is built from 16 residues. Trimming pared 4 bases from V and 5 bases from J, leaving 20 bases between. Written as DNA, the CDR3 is TGTGCCAGTAGTAGATTGCGTCCGGGAATCCAGGAGACCCAGTACTTC. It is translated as CASSRLRPGIQETQYF.

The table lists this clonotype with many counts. CDR3 loop: CSGTTILSYNEQFF. The CDR3 DNA is TGCAGTGGCACGACTATCCTCTCCTACAATGAGCAGTTCTTC. The chain is built from TRBV20-1 and TRBJ2-1; tentative D call: TRBD2 (5 bases). Germline CDR1 reads DFQATT; CDR2 reads SNEGSKA (reference sequence). CDR3 length: 14 residues. Trimming took off 7 bases at V and 0 bases at J, with 13 bases between the two ends.

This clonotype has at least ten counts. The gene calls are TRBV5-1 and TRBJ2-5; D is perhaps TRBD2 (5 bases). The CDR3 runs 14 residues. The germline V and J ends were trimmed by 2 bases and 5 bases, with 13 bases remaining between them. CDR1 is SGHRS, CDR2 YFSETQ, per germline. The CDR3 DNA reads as TGCGCCAGCAGCTTTGAGGGAAGGAGGGAGACCCAGTACTTC. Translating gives CASSFEGRRETQYF.

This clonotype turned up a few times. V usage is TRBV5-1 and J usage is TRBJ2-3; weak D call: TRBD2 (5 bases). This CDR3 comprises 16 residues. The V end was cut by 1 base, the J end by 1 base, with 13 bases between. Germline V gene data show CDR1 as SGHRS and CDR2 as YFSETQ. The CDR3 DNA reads TGCGCCAGCAGCTTGACCCCTAGCACCGGCACAGATACGCAGTATTTT. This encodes CASSLTPSTGTDTQYF.

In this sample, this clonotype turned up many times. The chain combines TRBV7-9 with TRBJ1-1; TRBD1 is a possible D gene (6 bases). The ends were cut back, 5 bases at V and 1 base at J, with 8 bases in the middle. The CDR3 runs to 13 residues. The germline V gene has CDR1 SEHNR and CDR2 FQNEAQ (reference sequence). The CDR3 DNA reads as TGTGCCAGCAGCGTGACAGGGAACACTGAAGCTTTCTTT. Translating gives CASSVTGNTEAFF.

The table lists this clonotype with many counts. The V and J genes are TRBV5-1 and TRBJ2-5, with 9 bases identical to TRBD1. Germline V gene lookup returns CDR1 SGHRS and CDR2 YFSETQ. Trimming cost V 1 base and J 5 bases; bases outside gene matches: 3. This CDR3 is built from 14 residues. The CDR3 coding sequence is TGCGCCAGCAGCTTGTGGGACAGGGTGGAGACCCAGTACTTC. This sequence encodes CASSLWDRVETQYF.

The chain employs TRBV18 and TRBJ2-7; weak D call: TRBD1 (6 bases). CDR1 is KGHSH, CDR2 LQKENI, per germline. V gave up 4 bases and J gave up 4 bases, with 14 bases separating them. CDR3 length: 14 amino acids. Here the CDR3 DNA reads TGTGCCAGCTCACGTTATGAGGGGGAATACGAGCAGTACTTC. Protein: CASSRYEGEYEQYF.

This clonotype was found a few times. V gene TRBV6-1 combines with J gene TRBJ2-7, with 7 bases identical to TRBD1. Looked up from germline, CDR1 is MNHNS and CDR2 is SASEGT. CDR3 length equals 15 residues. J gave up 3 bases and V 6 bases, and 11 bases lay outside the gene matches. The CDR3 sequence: CASRLTGVTDYEQYF. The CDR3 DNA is TGTGCCAGCAGGCTCACAGGGGTCACTGACTACGAGCAGTACTTC.

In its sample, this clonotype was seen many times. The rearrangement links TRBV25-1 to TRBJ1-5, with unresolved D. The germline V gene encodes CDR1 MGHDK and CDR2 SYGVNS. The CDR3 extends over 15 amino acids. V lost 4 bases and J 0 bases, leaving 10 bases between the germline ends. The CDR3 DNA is TGTGCCAGCAGTGGTGGCCCCTATAGCAATCAGCCCCAGCATTTT. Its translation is CASSGGPYSNQPQHF. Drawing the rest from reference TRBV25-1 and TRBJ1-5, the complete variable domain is EADIYQTPRYLVIGTGKKITLECSQTMGHDKMYWYQQDPGMELHLIHYSYGVNSTEKGDLSSESTVSRIRTEHFPLTLESARPSHTSQYLCASSGGPYSNQPQHFGDGTRLSIL.

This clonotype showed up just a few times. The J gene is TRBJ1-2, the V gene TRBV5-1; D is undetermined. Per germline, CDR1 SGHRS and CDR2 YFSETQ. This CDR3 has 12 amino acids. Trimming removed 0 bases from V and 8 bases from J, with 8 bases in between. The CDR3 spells CASSLVVNGYTF. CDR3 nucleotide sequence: TGCGCCAGCAGCTTGGTTGTGAACGGCTACACCTTC.